These T cell receptor beta chains were read from a single sample in a study of T cells in Graves' hyperthyroidism and ophthalmopathy. TCRdb re-called the multiplex PCR reads through MiXCR, storing one row per CDR3 protein. The sample contains almost 600,000 distinct CDR3 sequences, around 13% of which appear only once. Sample: blood. The receptors here all came from a woman in her 30s with Graves' hyperthyroidism that later progressed to Graves' ophthalmopathy. CDR3s include the opening cysteine and the closing phenylalanine or tryptophan. Each record gives: V gene, CDR3 protein.

>TRBV6-1
CASSFSYPTGGSYNEQFF
>TRBV7-9
CASGPESRSGYTF
>TRBV18
CASSSGQVVYEQYF
>TRBV5-1
CASSRTGAVDGTQYF
>TRBV9
CASSATSGRSPSGANVLTF
>TRBV5-1
CASSVTGRSTNEKLFF
>TRBV27
CASSLGISAETQYF
>TRBV10-2
CASGSPIVVDEQFF
>TRBV25-1
CASSGGPGDQPQHF
>TRBV7-9
CASSLGGRQEAFF
>TRBV27
CASNINGRANEQFF
>TRBV28
CASRATGTVAYNEQFF
>TRBV12-3/TRBV12-4
CASSLKAGTNYGYTF
>TRBV7-9
CASSSSGRDTDTQYF
>TRBV6-1
CASSPAVGTEQFF
>TRBV4-1
CASSQRGARTSGRRNEQFF
>TRBV27
CASRMAGGYGYTF
>TRBV20-1
CSARHRGYEQYF
>TRBV15
CATSREPGTGHPLHF
>TRBV28
CASSASSGTGFSGANVLTF
>TRBV3-1
CASSQEPGVQETQYF
>TRBV9
CASSQTPRPSGNTIYF
>TRBV7-9
CASSLPGTGNTGELFF
>TRBV4-2
CASSQDKRPSGISGELFF
>TRBV6-1
CASQPTGSYNEQFF
>TRBV12-3/TRBV12-4
CASSFNGNQPQHF
>TRBV29-1
CSVDMNGGVTGELVF
>TRBV19
CASSETETGGAFF
>TRBV7-9
CASSLDRPSGEQYF
>TRBV7-9
CASSFPTGEQFF
>TRBV19
CASSIERGWTGELFF
>TRBV20-1
CSARGGFNYGYTF
>TRBV12-5
CASAGAGDIQYF
>TRBV3-1
CASSLQRNQPQHF
>TRBV20-1
CSARNQGLPQHF
>TRBV2
CASSDRTGGIGNTIYF
>TRBV2
CASSGGSSRSGELFF
>TRBV7-9
CASSGDRAFYGYTF
>TRBV10-3
CATQGAPTSGTSTDTQYF
>TRBV6-2/TRBV6-3
CASSSPSENYNEQFF
>TRBV30
CAWSVGQSSGNTIYF
>TRBV20-1
CSAINGETQYF
>TRBV28
CASSSQALLSGANVLTF
>TRBV24-1
CATSDSTSGARYF
>TRBV5-1
CASSPGTGMDPYEQYF
>TRBV20-1
CSDKPGPGTDTQYF
>TRBV6-2/TRBV6-3
CASTGTARRNEQFF
>TRBV7-9
CASSLGGLGAGYTF
>TRBV18
CASSPETGADNQPQHF
>TRBV3-1
CASTLGADGTEAFF
>TRBV7-8
CASSLVGGQGVYGYTF
>TRBV29-1
CSVEPFANTGELFF
>TRBV20-1
CSAGLLPGPHGGAKNIQYF
>TRBV11-3
CASSLGEQGAQPQHF
>TRBV5-5
CASSVGTGANSPLHF
>TRBV18
CASSPAGTSGRAGSYEQYF
>TRBV6-1
CASSSALGTEAFF